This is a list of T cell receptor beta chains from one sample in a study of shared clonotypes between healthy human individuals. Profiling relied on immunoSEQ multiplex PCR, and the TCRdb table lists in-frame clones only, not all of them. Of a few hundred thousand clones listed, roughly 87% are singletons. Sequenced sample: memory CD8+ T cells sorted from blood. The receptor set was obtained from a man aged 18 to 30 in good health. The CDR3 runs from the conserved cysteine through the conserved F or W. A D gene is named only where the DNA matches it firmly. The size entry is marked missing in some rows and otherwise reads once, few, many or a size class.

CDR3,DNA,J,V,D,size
CASSHIPTSGAKNIQYF,TGTGCCAGCAGTCACATACCGACTAGCGGAGCCAAAAACATTCAGTACTTC,TRBJ2-4,TRBV27,TRBD2,once
CASSSPGTSGRWGEQFF,TGTGCCAGCAGCTCCCCCGGGACTAGCGGGAGGTGGGGTGAGCAGTTCTTC,TRBJ2-1,TRBV7-2,TRBD2,few
CSARPDYGYTF,TGCAGTGCTAGGCCGGACTATGGCTACACCTTC,TRBJ1-2,TRBV20-1,-,-
CASSSAAGQWTEAFF,TGTGCCAGCAGTTCCGCGGCAGGGCAGTGGACTGAAGCTTTCTTT,TRBJ1-1,TRBV28,-,-
CASSYRRDTDTQYF,TGTGCCAGCAGCTACCGACGGGACACAGATACGCAGTATTTT,TRBJ2-3,TRBV11-3,-,-
CASSSTGTGFTNEQFF,TGTGCCAGCAGCAGTACCGGGACAGGGTTTACCAATGAGCAGTTCTTC,TRBJ2-1,TRBV7-9,TRBD1,-
CASSGGEDNYGYTF,TGCGCCAGCAGCGGTGGCGAGGATAACTATGGCTACACCTTC,TRBJ1-2,TRBV5-1,-,-
CASSQDRTLVTYEQYF,TGCGCCAGCAGCCAAGATAGGACATTAGTAACCTACGAGCAGTACTTC,TRBJ2-7,TRBV4-1,-,-
CASSPHLGSQETQYF,TGTGCCAGCAGTCCCCATTTAGGAAGCCAAGAGACCCAGTACTTC,TRBJ2-5,TRBV6-1,-,-
CSVVRGDQFF,TGCAGCGTTGTGCGGGGGGATCAGTTCTTC,TRBJ2-1,TRBV29-1,TRBD2,few
CASSITGADGYTF,TGTGCCAGTAGTATTACGGGGGCAGATGGCTACACCTTC,TRBJ1-2,TRBV19,-,-
CASSTGQSLAQYF,TGCGCCAGCAGCACGGGACAGTCGTTGGCCCAGTACTTC,TRBJ2-5,TRBV5-1,TRBD1,-
CASSLEPVGETQYF,TGCGCCAGCAGCTTGGAGCCGGTCGGTGAGACCCAGTACTTC,TRBJ2-5,TRBV5-1,-,-
CASSPSGGAYNEQFF,TGTGCCAGTAGTCCCAGCGGGGGGGCCTACAATGAGCAGTTCTTC,TRBJ2-1,TRBV19,TRBD2,-
CASSPRNREGTDKRGAQYF,TGTGCCAGCTCACCACGGAACCGGGAAGGGACAGACAAGAGGGGAGCCCAGTACTTC,TRBJ2-5,TRBV18,TRBD1,-
CASSLVEETQYF,TGTGCCAGCAGCTTAGTGGAAGAGACCCAGTACTTC,TRBJ2-5,TRBV7-9,-,-
CASSPGTGVGELFF,TGCGCCAGCAGCCCCGGGACAGGGGTCGGGGAGCTGTTTTTT,TRBJ2-2,TRBV4-3,TRBD1,-
CASSRLRLRGGSPLHF,TGCGCCAGCAGCCGGCTTAGATTAAGGGGCGGTTCACCCCTCCACTTT,TRBJ1-6,TRBV4-1,-,-
CASSSPGLADGEQFF,TGTGCCAGCAGCTCACCCGGCCTAGCCGATGGTGAGCAGTTCTTC,TRBJ2-1,TRBV11-2,-,once
CASSPRGTAELNYGYTF,TGTGCCAGCAGCCCGAGGGGAACGGCAGAACTTAACTATGGCTACACCTTC,TRBJ1-2,TRBV5-6,-,-
CASSLAGPMTGELFF,TGTGCCAGCAGCTTAGCCGGGCCCATGACCGGGGAGCTGTTTTTT,TRBJ2-2,TRBV11-2,-,once
CASSLDLANYGYTF,TGCGCCAGCAGCCTGGACTTAGCTAACTATGGCTACACCTTC,TRBJ1-2,TRBV5-1,-,-
CASSAGDTHYEQYF,TGTGCCAGCAGCGCGGGGGACACCCACTACGAGCAGTACTTC,TRBJ2-7,TRBV9,-,-
CATSIVAGVFNTQYF,TGTGCCACCAGCATCGTAGCGGGGGTTTTCAATACGCAGTATTTT,TRBJ2-3,TRBV15,TRBD2,-
CASSYERGGEETQYF,TGTGCCAGCAGCTACGAGCGGGGGGGCGAGGAGACCCAGTACTTC,TRBJ2-5,TRBV13,TRBD2,-
CASSTGTGADYEQYF,TGTGCCAGCAGTACCGGGACAGGCGCCGACTACGAGCAGTACTTC,TRBJ2-7,TRBV27,TRBD1,-
CASSLVGSGGLTDTQYF,TGTGCCAGCAGCTTAGTAGGTAGCGGGGGGCTCACAGATACGCAGTATTTT,TRBJ2-3,TRBV7-8,TRBD2,-
CASSLVASGVTDTQYF,TGTGCCAGCAGCTTAGTAGCTAGCGGGGTCACAGATACGCAGTATTTT,TRBJ2-3,TRBV7-2,TRBD2,-
CASSFLPGTGGKDEQFF,TGTGCCAGCAGTTTTCTACCAGGGACAGGGGGCAAGGATGAGCAGTTCTTC,TRBJ2-1,TRBV27,TRBD1,-
CAISDGKYTEAFF,TGTGCCATCTCGGACGGAAAATACACTGAAGCTTTCTTT,TRBJ1-1,TRBV15,-,-
CARSWPPGDREDHEQYF,TGTGCCAGAAGCTGGCCTCCGGGGGACAGGGAGGACCACGAGCAGTACTTC,TRBJ2-7,TRBV7-5,-,-
CASSLNVGGSYNSPLHF,TGTGCCAGCAGCTTAAATGTGGGGGGCTCCTATAATTCACCCCTCCACTTT,TRBJ1-6,TRBV7-9,-,-
CASSFGRNQPQHF,TGTGCCAGCAGCTTTGGCAGAAATCAGCCCCAGCATTTT,TRBJ1-5,TRBV5-6,-,-
CSVEEGSSGNTIYF,TGCAGCGTTGAAGAGGGGAGCTCTGGAAACACCATATATTTT,TRBJ1-3,TRBV29-1,-,-
CASRLGGNEQFF,TGTGCCAGCAGATTAGGGGGGAATGAGCAGTTCTTC,TRBJ2-1,TRBV27,-,many
CASAPIGGNYGYTF,TGTGCCAGCGCCCCCATCGGGGGGAACTATGGCTACACCTTC,TRBJ1-2,TRBV27,-,-
CASSVEGGLAPNEQFF,TGTGCCAGCAGCGTCGAGGGGGGACTAGCTCCCAATGAGCAGTTCTTC,TRBJ2-1,TRBV9,TRBD2,-
CASSSEAVGEKLFF,TGTGCCAGCAGTAGCGAGGCGGTTGGCGAAAAACTGTTTTTT,TRBJ1-4,TRBV6-6,-,-
CASSLGPMYHQETQYF,TGTGCCAGCAGTTTGGGGCCAATGTACCACCAAGAGACCCAGTACTTC,TRBJ2-5,TRBV27,-,-